This T cell receptor beta chain was documented in a study of cytomegalovirus exposure and HLA in healthy donors. Whole-study context: From 170 million or so T cells, an earlier analysis saw roughly 110 million unique TCR beta sequences. HLA-typed donors were the source of approximately 86 million unique TCRs held in an early data release. Points from the study as a whole: The study labeled 164 TCR beta chains cytomegalovirus-associated. In a later analysis, HLA-associated beta chains showed higher expansion and lower generation probabilities than comparable chains.

As regards this clone: Its antigen is not known.

Primers included in the PCR were 60 Vbeta and 13 Jbeta primers. Clones were read by immunoSEQ multiplex PCR, and TCRdb kept only the in-frame ones, dropping some. The repertoire holds approximately 170,000 clones, about 84% seen once, with 1% to 1.5% in the top ten. V lost 1 base, J lost 2 bases, and 8 bases stayed unmatched. Germline V CDR1 and CDR2: SGHTA, FQGNSA. The CDR3 runs 17 residues. The genes are TRBV7-2 and TRBJ2-3; the match to TRBD1 covers 8 bases. The TCR was taken from a man aged 50-60 years in good health and CMV-seropositive. The sample consisted of PBMCs. The DNA of the CDR3 is TGTGCCAGCAGCTTAGTACCGACAGGGGTATACACAGATACGCAGTATTTT. Translated, it gives CASSLVPTGVYTDTQYF.